This T cell receptor beta chain appears in the sequencing data of a study of Graves' ophthalmopathy and Graves' hyperthyroidism. For the study at large: No treatment had been given when peripheral blood was collected at initial diagnosis.

Per germline, CDR1 DFQATT and CDR2 SNEGSKA (reference sequence). The CDR3 is 16 amino acids. V dropped 0 bases and J dropped 3; count of bases not matched to a gene: 7. For repertoire sequencing, the TCR beta CDR3 regions were amplified from RNA transcripts. HTBI primers served in a first-round RT-PCR, which a second-round multiplex PCR followed. TCRdb ran MiXCR on the multiplex PCR reads and lists one entry per CDR3 protein. Altogether 400,000 to 500,000 distinct CDR3 sequences are present, roughly 21% being singletons, with the ten largest covering more than 2.5%. The sample holds many counts of this clonotype. Antigen: not known. A follow-up of 18 months without ophthalmopathy meant that hyperthyroidism was stable. Study conclusions and caveats: Cross-validated, the 13-signature model showed 87.88%/81.08% sensitivity/specificity, and 80%/75% in the test set. The majority of expanded thyroid clonotypes above 0.001 frequency also occurred in blood.

This sequence joins TRBV20-1 and TRBJ2-7; 11 bases are shared with TRBD2. Input material: peripheral blood. This TCR was recovered from a woman under 30 with stable Graves' hyperthyroidism. The CDR3 reads CSARDLLAGEVYEQYF. CDR3 nucleotides: TGCAGTGCTAGAGACCTACTAGCGGGAGAGGTCTACGAGCAGTACTTC.